These 28 T cell receptor beta chains originate from one sample sequenced in a study of blood T cell repertoires in COVID-19. Some clones are missing from TCRdb's copy, which holds only in-frame ones; the method was immunoSEQ multiplex PCR. This sample has tens of thousands of clones, with 85% to 90% found just once. Input material: peripheral blood. The receptors shown here come from a woman aged 55-69 years with COVID-19, enrolled during active disease.

This clone was picked up one time. This chain links TRBV27 with TRBJ2-7, with D maybe TRBD2 (6 bases). The CDR3 spans 15 residues. V lost 2 bases and J lost 4, with 15 bases in between. Looked up from germline, CDR1 is MNHEY and CDR2 is SMNVEV (reference sequence). The CDR3 here is CASSLTSPRGYEQYF. The CDR3 nucleotides read TGTGCCAGCAGTTTAACTTCCCCCCGGGGGTACGAGCAGTACTTC.

V and J are TRBV4-1 and TRBJ1-5, with D perhaps matching TRBD1 (5 bases). CDR1 is MGHRA, CDR2 YSYEKL, per germline. V was shortened by 1 base and J by 7 bases, with 11 bases between the two germline ends. The CDR3 is made up of 14 amino acids. CDR3 sequence: CASSQARAEQPQHF. CDR3 bases: TGCGCCAGCAGCCAAGCCAGGGCGGAACAGCCCCAGCATTTT.

The rearrangement joins TRBV6-4 to TRBJ2-1; D possibly corresponds to TRBD1 (6 bases). V was cut by 0 bases and J by 10 bases, with 10 bases left in between. CDR3 size: 13 residues. Germline CDR1 MRHNA, CDR2 SNTAGT. This CDR3 reads CASSDSDSKEQFF. The CDR3 region has the DNA TGTGCCAGCAGTGACTCGGACAGTAAAGAGCAGTTCTTC.

This clone was recorded only once. The rearrangement joins TRBV14 to TRBJ2-7, with D unresolved. The germline CDR1 and CDR2 sequences are SGHDN and FVKESK. This CDR3 has 13 residues. Trimming cost V 4 bases and J 4 bases, with 11 bases left between them. The CDR3 DNA follows: TGTGCCAGCAGCCCACTAATCCCTTACGAGCAGTACTTC. It yields the protein CASSPLIPYEQYF.

The V gene is TRBV27, the J gene TRBJ2-7, with 10 bases fitting TRBD1. The J segment lost 3 bases and the V segment lost 3 bases, leaving 14 bases of the junction unmatched. This CDR3 contains 18 residues. Germline V gives CDR1 MNHEY, CDR2 SMNVEV (reference sequence). CDR3 region: CASSLDRGVSGNLYEQYF. CDR3 nucleotides: TGTGCCAGCAGTTTGGACAGGGGGGTTAGCGGGAACCTCTACGAGCAGTACTTC.

The chain uses TRBV5-5 and TRBJ2-3; D not certain. This CDR3 is built from 11 residues. Deletions cut 6 bases from V and 5 bases from J, with 7 bases between. The germline V gene encodes CDR1 SGHKS and CDR2 YYEKEE (reference sequence). CDR3 residues: CASILLDTQYF. CDR3 sequence (DNA): TGTGCCAGCATCCTGTTAGATACGCAGTATTTT. Filled out from reference TRBV5-5 and TRBJ2-3, the complete variable domain reads DAGVTQSPTHLIKTRGQQVTLRCSPISGHKSVSWYQQVLGQGPQFIFQYYEKEERGRGNFPDRFSARQFPNYSSELNVNALLLGDSALYLCASILLDTQYFGPGTRLTVL.

The rearrangement links TRBV9 to TRBJ1-1; maybe TRBD1 (6 bases). Germline-derived CDR1 and CDR2 are SGDLS and YYNGEE. V lost 0 bases, J lost 8 bases, and 14 bases lay in between. There are 14 residues in the CDR3. The CDR3 DNA is TGTGCCAGCAGCGTAGATCTGAAAACAGGGGAAGCTTTCTTT. Translated, it gives CASSVDLKTGEAFF.

This CDR3 is CASSPRLAGGDNEQFF. In nucleotides, the CDR3 is TGTGCCAGCAGCCCTAGACTAGCGGGAGGAGACAATGAGCAGTTCTTC. V is TRBV9 and J is TRBJ2-1; 13 bases are a match to TRBD2. Germline lookup yields CDR1 SGDLS and CDR2 YYNGEE. The CDR3 is 16 amino acids. J gave up 5 bases and V 4 bases, and 6 bases lay outside the gene matches.

There are a few counts of this clone. The genes are TRBV4-3 and TRBJ2-3, with 9 bases matching TRBD2. Per the germline V gene, CDR1 is LGHNA and CDR2 is YSLEER. The CDR3 loop spans 15 amino acids. Trimming took 4 bases from V and 1 from J; bases not matched to a gene: 3. In DNA form, the CDR3 reads TGCGCCAGCAGCCGCTTAGCGGGAGGCACAGATACGCAGTATTTT. It specifies CASSRLAGGTDTQYF.

The chain has TRBV6-2 or TRBV6-3 and TRBJ2-7; 11 bases align to TRBD1. Trimming removed 5 bases from V and 6 bases from J; junction bases left unmatched: 9. The CDR3 has 15 residues. Germline CDR1 is MNHEY and CDR2 is SVGEGT. In nucleotides, the CDR3 is TGTGCCAGCAGTACCCGGACAGGGGGCGCCTTCGAGCAGTACTTC. This gives the protein CASSTRTGGAFEQYF.

V gene TRBV6-2 or TRBV6-3 combines with J gene TRBJ1-5, with a weak D call TRBD1 (6 bases). Trimming left V 0 bases short and J 0 bases short, with 15 bases between. This CDR3 has 18 residues. CDR1 and CDR2 from the germline V gene are MNHEY and SVGEGT. For the CDR3, the DNA is TGTGCCAGCAGTTACTCGAAGGGACACCAGTATAGCAATCAGCCCCAGCATTTT. It encodes CASSYSKGHQYSNQPQHF.

The chain uses TRBV5-4 and TRBJ2-1; 9 positions agree with TRBD2. V lost 6 bases to trimming and J lost 7 bases; unmatched junction nucleotides: 14. The CDR3 contains 16 residues. Germline assignment: CDR1 SGHNT and CDR2 YYREEE (reference sequence). In nucleotides, the CDR3 is TGTGCCAGCAAGATGGTAGGCGGGAGGGCCAGGAATGAGCAGTTCTTC. Its protein is CASKMVGGRARNEQFF.

The rearrangement uses TRBV19 and TRBJ2-7; 11 bases map to TRBD1. This CDR3 spans 15 amino acids. The V and J ends lost 5 bases and 4 bases, in that order; junction bases with no gene match: 7. The V gene's germline CDR1 is LNHDA and CDR2 SQIVND (reference sequence). In DNA form, the CDR3 reads TGTGCCAGTAGTGTTGGACAGGGGGCGCGGTACGAGCAGTACTTC. This sequence encodes CASSVGQGARYEQYF.

This rearrangement joins TRBV4-2 to TRBJ1-4, with 9 bases identical to TRBD1. The V and J ends lost 4 bases and 8 bases, in that order; junction bases with no gene match: 11. Germline V gives CDR1 LGHNA, CDR2 YNFKEQ. This CDR3 contains 16 residues. The CDR3 DNA follows: TGTGCCAGCAGCCTAACAGGGGGCGGGTCAGGGGAAAAACTGTTTTTT. This sequence encodes CASSLTGGGSGEKLFF.

CDR3 in amino acids: CASSLDSSNQPQHF. The CDR3 DNA is TGTGCCAGCAGCTTAGACAGTAGCAATCAGCCCCAGCATTTT. The chain has TRBV5-8 and TRBJ1-5, with a possible D match to TRBD1 (5 bases). Germline assignment: CDR1 SGHTS and CDR2 YDEGEE. Trimming cost V 2 bases and J 0 bases, with 6 bases left between them. CDR3 length: 14 amino acids.

The chain links TRBV28 to TRBJ2-3; perhaps TRBD2 as D (7 bases). Per germline, CDR1 MDHEN and CDR2 SYDVKM. The CDR3 totals 16 residues. V was cut by 5 bases and J by 3 bases, with 18 bases left in between. This CDR3 is CASSPAMGGATDTQYF. The CDR3 DNA follows: TGTGCCAGCAGTCCCGCCATGGGGGGGGCAACAGATACGCAGTATTTT.

The V gene is TRBV18, the J gene TRBJ2-7; TRBD2 matches 10 bases. J was trimmed by 4 bases and V by 6 bases; bases with no gene match: 3. CDR3 length: 13 residues. Germline V CDR1 and CDR2: KGHSH, LQKENI. Here the CDR3 reads CASSLTSGYEQYF. The CDR3 region has the DNA TGTGCCAGCTCTCTGACTAGCGGGTACGAGCAGTACTTC.

For this clone: Germline and junction disagree at one end, which may indicate a read error. The chain uses TRBV7-7 and TRBJ2-1; 8 positions agree with TRBD1. Germline V CDR1 and CDR2: SSHAT, FNYEAQ (reference sequence). CDR3 length equals 14 residues. CDR3 DNA sequence: TGTGCTAGCAGCTTAGATACAGGGGGTTATGAGCAGTTCTTC. This sequence encodes CASSLDTGGYEQFF.

The chain recombines TRBV4-2 with TRBJ2-3; D is uncertain. The CDR3 spans 15 residues. CDR1 is LGHNA and CDR2 is YNFKEQ in the germline V gene. With 0 bases removed from V and 2 bases from J, the gap between germline ends came to 9 bases. The CDR3: CASSQERWATDTQYF. The CDR3 coding sequence is TGTGCCAGCAGCCAAGAACGGTGGGCCACAGATACGCAGTATTTT.

The chain carries TRBV19 and TRBJ2-7, with 8 nucleotides matching TRBD1. Germline V gene lookup returns CDR1 LNHDA and CDR2 SQIVND (reference sequence). This CDR3 has 15 residues. V lost 4 bases to trimming and J lost 3 bases; unmatched junction nucleotides: 8. CDR3 protein: CASSTAGQALYEQYF. In DNA form, the CDR3 reads TGTGCCAGTAGTACTGCGGGACAGGCCCTCTACGAGCAGTACTTC.

The chain employs TRBV29-1 and TRBJ1-1; D call uncertain. Trimming left V 4 bases short and J 8 bases short, with 2 bases between. There are 8 residues in the CDR3. Germline-derived CDR1 and CDR2 are SQVTM and ANQGSEA. DNA for the CDR3: TGCAGCGTTGCAGAAGCTTTCTTT. It encodes CSVAEAFF.

The V gene is TRBV6-1, the J gene TRBJ1-5, with D unclear. Per germline, CDR1 MNHNS and CDR2 SASEGT. The CDR3 covers 13 residues. V was clipped by 3 bases and J by 4 bases, with 7 bases between them. The CDR3 is CASSDNMNQPQHF. For the CDR3, the DNA is TGTGCCAGCAGTGACAACATGAATCAGCCCCAGCATTTT.

This sequence joins TRBV28 and TRBJ2-1; perhaps TRBD2 as D (6 bases). V lost 2 bases and J 0 bases, leaving 11 bases between the germline ends. The CDR3 has 16 residues. Germline CDR1 is MDHEN and CDR2 is SYDVKM. This CDR3 reads CASSLGVGGSYNEQFF. The CDR3 bases are TGTGCCAGCAGTTTAGGAGTCGGGGGCTCCTACAATGAGCAGTTCTTC. Full variable domain (outside the CDR3, taken from reference TRBV28 and TRBJ2-1): DVKVTQSSRYLVKRTGEKVFLECVQDMDHENMFWYRQDPGLGLRLIYFSYDVKMKEKGDIPEGYSVSREKKERFSLILESASTNQTSMYLCASSLGVGGSYNEQFFGPGTRLTVL.

The chain carries TRBV7-2 and TRBJ2-1; D is unresolved. Germline V gives CDR1 SGHTA, CDR2 FQGNSA. The CDR3 length is 16 residues. Trimming shortened V by 4 bases and J by 0 bases, and 13 bases separated the two germline ends. CDR3 in DNA: TGTGCCAGCAGCTCCGACTGGCCCAGCTCCTACAATGAGCAGTTCTTC. The encoded protein is CASSSDWPSSYNEQFF.

The table lists this clone with a count of one. This rearrangement joins TRBV11-2 to TRBJ1-1; D is uncertain. Germline V gene lookup returns CDR1 SGHAT and CDR2 FQNNGV. V was clipped by 0 bases and J by 5 bases, with 7 bases between them. This CDR3 has 13 amino acids. The CDR3 region has the DNA TGTGCCAGCAGCTTAGAGCTAGAGACTGAAGCTTTCTTT. This encodes CASSLELETEAFF.

The gene calls are TRBV14 and TRBJ1-1; D may be TRBD1 (6 bases). V was cut by 0 bases and J by 4 bases, with 12 bases left in between. Germline CDR1 and CDR2: SGHDN and FVKESK. The CDR3 sequence is 15 residues long. CDR3 protein: CASSQDLSRGTEAFF. DNA for the CDR3: TGTGCCAGCAGCCAAGACCTCTCCAGGGGCACTGAAGCTTTCTTT. Combining the CDR3 with reference TRBV14 and TRBJ1-1 gives the whole variable domain EAGVTQFPSHSVIEKGQTVTLRCDPISGHDNLYWYRRVMGKEIKFLLHFVKESKQDESGMPNNRFLAERTGGTYSTLKVQPAELEDSGVYFCASSQDLSRGTEAFFGQGTRLTVV.

V usage is TRBV11-2 and J usage is TRBJ2-1, with 13 nucleotides matching TRBD2. Germline values: CDR1 SGHAT, CDR2 FQNNGV. Trimming removed 1 base from V and 5 bases from J; junction bases left unmatched: 8. The CDR3 covers 18 residues. The CDR3 is CASSLVRTSGSTHNEQFF. The CDR3 DNA is TGTGCCAGCAGCTTAGTCCGGACTAGCGGGAGTACGCACAATGAGCAGTTCTTC.

V gene TRBV5-1 combines with J gene TRBJ2-7; TRBD1 might be the D (5 bases). Trimming took 4 bases from V and 7 from J, leaving 15 bases between them. The CDR3 contains 13 residues. Germline values: CDR1 SGHRS, CDR2 YFSETQ. The CDR3 DNA is TGCGCCAGCAGCGGGGCGGTACGAGGAGAGCAGTACTTC. Its translation is CASSGAVRGEQYF.